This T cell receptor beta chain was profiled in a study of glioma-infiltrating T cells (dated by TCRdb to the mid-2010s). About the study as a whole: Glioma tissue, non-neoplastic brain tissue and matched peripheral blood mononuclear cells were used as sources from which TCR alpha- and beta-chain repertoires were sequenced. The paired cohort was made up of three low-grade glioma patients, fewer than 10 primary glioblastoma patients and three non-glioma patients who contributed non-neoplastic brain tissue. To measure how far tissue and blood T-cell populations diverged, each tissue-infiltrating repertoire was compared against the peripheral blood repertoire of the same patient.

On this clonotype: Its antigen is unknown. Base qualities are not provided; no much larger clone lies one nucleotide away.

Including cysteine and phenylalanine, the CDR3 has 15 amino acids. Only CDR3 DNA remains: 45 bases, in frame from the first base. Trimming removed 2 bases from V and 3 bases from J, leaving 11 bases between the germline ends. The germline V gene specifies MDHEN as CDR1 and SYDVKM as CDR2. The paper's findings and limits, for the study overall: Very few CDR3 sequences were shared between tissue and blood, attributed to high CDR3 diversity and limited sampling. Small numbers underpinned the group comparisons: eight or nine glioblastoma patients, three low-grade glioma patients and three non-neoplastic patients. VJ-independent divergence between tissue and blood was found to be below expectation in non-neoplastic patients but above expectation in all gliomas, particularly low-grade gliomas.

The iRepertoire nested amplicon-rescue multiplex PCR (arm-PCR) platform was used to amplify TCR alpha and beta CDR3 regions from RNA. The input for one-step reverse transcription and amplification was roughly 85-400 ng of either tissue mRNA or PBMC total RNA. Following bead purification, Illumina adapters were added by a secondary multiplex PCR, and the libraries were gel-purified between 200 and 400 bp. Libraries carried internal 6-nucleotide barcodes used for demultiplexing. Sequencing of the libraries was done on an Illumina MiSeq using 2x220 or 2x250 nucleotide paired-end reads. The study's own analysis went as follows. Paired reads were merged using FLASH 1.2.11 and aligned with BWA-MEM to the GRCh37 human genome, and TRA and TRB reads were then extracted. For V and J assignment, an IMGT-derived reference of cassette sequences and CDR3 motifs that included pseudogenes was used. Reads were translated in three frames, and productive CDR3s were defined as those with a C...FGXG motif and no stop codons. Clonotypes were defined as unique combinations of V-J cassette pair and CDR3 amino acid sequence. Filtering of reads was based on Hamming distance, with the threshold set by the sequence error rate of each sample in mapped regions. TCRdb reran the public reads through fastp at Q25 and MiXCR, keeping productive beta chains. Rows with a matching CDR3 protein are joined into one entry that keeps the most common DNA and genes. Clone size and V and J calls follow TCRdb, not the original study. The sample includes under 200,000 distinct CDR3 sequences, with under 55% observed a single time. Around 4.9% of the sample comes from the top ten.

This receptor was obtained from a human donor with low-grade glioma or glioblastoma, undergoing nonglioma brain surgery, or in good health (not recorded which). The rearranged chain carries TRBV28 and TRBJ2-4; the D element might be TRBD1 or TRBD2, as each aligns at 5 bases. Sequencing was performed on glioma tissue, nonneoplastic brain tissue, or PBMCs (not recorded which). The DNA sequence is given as TGTGCCAGCAGTTTAGTGGGGGATGGCAAAAACATTCAGTACTTC. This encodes CASSLVGDGKNIQYF.